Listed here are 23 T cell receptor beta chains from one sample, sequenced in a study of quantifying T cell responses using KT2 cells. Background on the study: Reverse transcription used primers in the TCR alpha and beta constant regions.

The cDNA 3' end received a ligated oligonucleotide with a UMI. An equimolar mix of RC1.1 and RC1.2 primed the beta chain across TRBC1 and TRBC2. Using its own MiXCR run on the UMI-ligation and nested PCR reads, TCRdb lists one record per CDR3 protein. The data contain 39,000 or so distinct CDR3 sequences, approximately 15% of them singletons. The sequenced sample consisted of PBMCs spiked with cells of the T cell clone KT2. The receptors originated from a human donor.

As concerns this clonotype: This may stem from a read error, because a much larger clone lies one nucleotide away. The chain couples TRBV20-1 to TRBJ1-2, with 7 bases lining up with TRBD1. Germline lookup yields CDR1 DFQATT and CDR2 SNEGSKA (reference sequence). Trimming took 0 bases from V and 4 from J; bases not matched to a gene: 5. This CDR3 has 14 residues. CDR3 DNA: TGCAGTGCTAGAGAGGCAGGGGGGACCTATGGCTACACCTTC. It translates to CSAREAGGTYGYTF.

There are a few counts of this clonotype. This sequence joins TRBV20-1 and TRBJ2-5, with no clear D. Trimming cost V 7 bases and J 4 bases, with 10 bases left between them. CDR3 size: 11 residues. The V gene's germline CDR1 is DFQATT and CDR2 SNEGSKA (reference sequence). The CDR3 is CSGTDVETQYF. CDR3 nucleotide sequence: TGCAGTGGGACGGACGTAGAGACCCAGTACTTC.

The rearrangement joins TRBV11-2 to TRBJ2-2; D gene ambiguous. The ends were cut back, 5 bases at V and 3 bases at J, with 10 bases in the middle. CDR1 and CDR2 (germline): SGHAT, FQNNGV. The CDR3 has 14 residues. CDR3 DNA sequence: TGTGCCAGCAGCCCCCTGCTTTACACCGGGGAGCTGTTTTTT. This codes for CASSPLLYTGELFF.

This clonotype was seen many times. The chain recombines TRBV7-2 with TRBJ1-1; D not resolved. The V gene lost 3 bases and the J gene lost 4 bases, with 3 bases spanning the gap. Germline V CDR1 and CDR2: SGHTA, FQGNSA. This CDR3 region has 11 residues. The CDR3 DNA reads TGTGCCAGCAGCTTCAGCACTGAAGCTTTCTTT. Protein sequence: CASSFSTEAFF. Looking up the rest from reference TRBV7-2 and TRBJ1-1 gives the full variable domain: GAGVSQSPSNKVTEKGKDVELRCDPISGHTALYWYRQSLGQGLEFLIYFQGNSAPDKSGLPSDRFSAERTGGSVSTLTIQRTQQEDSAVYLCASSFSTEAFFGQGTRLTVV.

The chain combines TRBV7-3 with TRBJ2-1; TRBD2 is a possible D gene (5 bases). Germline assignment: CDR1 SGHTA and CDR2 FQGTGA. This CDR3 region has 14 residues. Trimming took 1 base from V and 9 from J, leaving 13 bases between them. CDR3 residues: CASSLNTYSGEQFF. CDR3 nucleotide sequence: TGTGCCAGCAGCTTAAACACCTACAGCGGTGAGCAGTTCTTC.

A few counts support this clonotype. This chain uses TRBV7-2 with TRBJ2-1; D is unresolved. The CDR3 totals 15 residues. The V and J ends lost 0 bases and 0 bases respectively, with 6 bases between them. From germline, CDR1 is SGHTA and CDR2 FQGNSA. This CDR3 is CASSLAVISYNEQFF. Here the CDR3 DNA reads TGTGCCAGCAGCTTAGCAGTTATCTCCTACAATGAGCAGTTCTTC.

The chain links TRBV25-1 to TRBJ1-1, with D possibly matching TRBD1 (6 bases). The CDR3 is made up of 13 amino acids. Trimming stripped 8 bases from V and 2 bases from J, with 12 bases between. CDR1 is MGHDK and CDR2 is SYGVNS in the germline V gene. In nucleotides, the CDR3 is TGTGCCAGCTCGACAGGCTATAACACTGAAGCTTTCTTT. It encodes CASSTGYNTEAFF.

CDR3 bases: TGTGCCAGCAGCCAAGAAGCCGGGACAGGGTCCTACGAGCAGTACTTC. This codes for CASSQEAGTGSYEQYF. This chain links TRBV4-2 with TRBJ2-7; TRBD1 matches at 9 bases. The CDR3 loop spans 16 amino acids. Trimming at V came to 0 bases and at J to 1 base, leaving 4 bases not matched to a gene. Germline lookup yields CDR1 LGHNA and CDR2 YNFKEQ.

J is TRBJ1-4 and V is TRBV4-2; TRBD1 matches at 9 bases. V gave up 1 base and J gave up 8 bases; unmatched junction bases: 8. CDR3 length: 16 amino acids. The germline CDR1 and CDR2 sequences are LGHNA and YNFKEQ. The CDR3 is CASSQGPGQGSEKLFF. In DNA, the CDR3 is TGTGCCAGCAGCCAAGGACCGGGACAGGGTTCCGAAAAACTGTTTTTT.

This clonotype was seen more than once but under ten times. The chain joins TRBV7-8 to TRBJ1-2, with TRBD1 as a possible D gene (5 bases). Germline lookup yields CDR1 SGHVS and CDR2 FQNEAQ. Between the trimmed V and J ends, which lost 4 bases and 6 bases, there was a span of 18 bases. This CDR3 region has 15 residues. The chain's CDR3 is CASSSRDSSRDGYTF. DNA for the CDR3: TGTGCCAGCAGCTCACGGGACTCCTCGAGGGATGGCTACACCTTC.

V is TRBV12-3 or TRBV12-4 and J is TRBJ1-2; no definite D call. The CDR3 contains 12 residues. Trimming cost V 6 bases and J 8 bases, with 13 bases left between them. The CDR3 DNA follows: TGTGCCAGCAGCCCTAACCGGTTAGGCTACACCTTC. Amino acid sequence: CASSPNRLGYTF.

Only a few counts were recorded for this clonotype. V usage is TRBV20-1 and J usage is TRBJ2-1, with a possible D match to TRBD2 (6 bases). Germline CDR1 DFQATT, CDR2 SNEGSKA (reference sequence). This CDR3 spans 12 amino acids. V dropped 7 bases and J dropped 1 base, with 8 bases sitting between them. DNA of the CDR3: TGCAGTGTGGAGGGTTCCTACAATGAGCAGTTCTTC. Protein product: CSVEGSYNEQFF.

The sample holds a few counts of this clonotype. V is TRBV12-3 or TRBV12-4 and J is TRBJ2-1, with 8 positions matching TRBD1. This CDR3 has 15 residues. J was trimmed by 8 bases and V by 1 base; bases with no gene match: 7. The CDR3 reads CASSLGGQALHEQFF. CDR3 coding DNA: TGTGCCAGCAGTTTAGGGGGACAGGCGCTACATGAGCAGTTCTTC.

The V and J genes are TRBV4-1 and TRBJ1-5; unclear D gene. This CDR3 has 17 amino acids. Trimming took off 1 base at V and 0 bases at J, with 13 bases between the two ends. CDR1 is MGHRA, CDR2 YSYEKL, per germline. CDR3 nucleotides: TGCGCCAGCAGCCAAGTCGCGGGCAGGCTTAGCAATCAGCCCCAGCATTTT. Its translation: CASSQVAGRLSNQPQHF.

This CDR3 reads CASSLVSGNQPQHF. CDR3 DNA sequence: TGTGCCAGCAGCTTAGTTAGTGGTAATCAGCCCCAGCATTTT. The chain carries TRBV7-8 and TRBJ1-5; no clear D. Germline V gives CDR1 SGHVS, CDR2 FQNEAQ. The CDR3 has 14 amino acids. V lost 1 base and J 4 bases, leaving 8 bases between the germline ends.

CDR3 residues: CASSYSRGDGYTF. CDR3 DNA sequence: TGTGCCAGCAGTTACTCGCGGGGCGATGGCTACACCTTC. The V gene is TRBV6-6, the J gene TRBJ1-2, with D maybe TRBD1 (5 bases). The germline gives CDR1 MNHNY, CDR2 SVGAGI (reference sequence). There are 13 residues in the CDR3. The V and J ends lost 0 bases and 6 bases respectively, with 8 bases between them.

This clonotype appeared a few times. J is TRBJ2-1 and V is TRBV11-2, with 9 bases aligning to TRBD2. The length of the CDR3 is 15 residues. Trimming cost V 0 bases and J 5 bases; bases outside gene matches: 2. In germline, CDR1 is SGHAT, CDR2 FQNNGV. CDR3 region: CASSLEGLANNEQFF. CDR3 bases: TGTGCCAGCAGCTTAGAAGGACTAGCGAACAATGAGCAGTTCTTC.

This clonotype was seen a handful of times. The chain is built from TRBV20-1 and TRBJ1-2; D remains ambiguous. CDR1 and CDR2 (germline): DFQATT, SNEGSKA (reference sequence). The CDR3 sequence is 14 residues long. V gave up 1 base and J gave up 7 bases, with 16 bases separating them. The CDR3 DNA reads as TGCAGTGCTAGAGGGCAGGAGAGGTTCGGTGGCTACACCTTC. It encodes CSARGQERFGGYTF.

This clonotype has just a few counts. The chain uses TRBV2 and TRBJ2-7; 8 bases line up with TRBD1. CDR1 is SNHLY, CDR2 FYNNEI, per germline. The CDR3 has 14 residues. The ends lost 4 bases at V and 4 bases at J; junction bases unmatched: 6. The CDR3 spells CASSGTGTPYEQYF. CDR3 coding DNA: TGTGCCAGCAGTGGGACAGGGACCCCTTACGAGCAGTACTTC.

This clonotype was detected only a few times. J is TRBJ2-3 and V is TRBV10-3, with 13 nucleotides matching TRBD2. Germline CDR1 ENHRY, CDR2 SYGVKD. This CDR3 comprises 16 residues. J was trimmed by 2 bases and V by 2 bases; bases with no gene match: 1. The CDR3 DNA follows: TGTGCCATCAGTGAGGGGACTAGCGGGATCACAGATACGCAGTATTTT. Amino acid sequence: CAISEGTSGITDTQYF.

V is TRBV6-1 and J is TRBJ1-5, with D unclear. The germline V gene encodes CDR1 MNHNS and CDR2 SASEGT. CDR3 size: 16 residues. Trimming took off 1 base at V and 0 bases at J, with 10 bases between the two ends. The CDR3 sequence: CASSEGLGVSNQPQHF. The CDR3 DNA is TGTGCCAGCAGTGAAGGGTTGGGCGTTAGCAATCAGCCCCAGCATTTT.

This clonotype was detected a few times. The CDR3 here is CATSEGSGMGRTDTQYF. The DNA of the CDR3 is TGTGCCACCAGTGAGGGCAGCGGAATGGGGAGGACAGATACGCAGTATTTT. The chain combines TRBV24-1 with TRBJ2-3, with a weak D call TRBD2 (6 bases). This CDR3 spans 17 amino acids. The V end was cut by 4 bases, the J end by 3 bases, with 19 bases between. Germline CDR1 is KGHDR and CDR2 is SFDVKD.

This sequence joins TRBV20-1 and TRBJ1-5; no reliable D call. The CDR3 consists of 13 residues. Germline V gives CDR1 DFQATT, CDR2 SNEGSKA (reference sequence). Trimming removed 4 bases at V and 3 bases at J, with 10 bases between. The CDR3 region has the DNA TGCAGTGCTAAAAGGACTGACAATCAGCCCCAGCATTTT. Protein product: CSAKRTDNQPQHF.